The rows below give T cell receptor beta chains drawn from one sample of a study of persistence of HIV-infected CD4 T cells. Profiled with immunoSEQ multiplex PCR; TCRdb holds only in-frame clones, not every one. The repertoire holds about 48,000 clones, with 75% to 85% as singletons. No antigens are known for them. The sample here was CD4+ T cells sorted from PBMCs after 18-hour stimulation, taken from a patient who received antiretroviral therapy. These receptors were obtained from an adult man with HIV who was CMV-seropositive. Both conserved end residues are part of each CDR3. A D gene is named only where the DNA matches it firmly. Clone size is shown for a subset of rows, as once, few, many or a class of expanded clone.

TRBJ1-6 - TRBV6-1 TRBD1 CASSDGTAWSPLHF TGTGCCAGCAGTGATGGGACAGCGTGGTCACCCCTCCACTTT
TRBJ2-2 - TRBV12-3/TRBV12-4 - CASSYRGTGELFF TGTGCCAGCAGCTATCGGGGGACCGGGGAGCTGTTTTTT
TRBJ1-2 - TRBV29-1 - CSGTGWFDGYTF TGCAGCGGAACAGGGTGGTTCGATGGCTACACCTTC
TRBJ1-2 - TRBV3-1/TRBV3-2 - CASSAQPGSYGYTF TGTGCCAGCAGCGCACAGCCCGGTTCCTATGGCTACACCTTC
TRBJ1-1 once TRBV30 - CAWSERNEAFF TGTGCCTGGAGTGAACGGAATGAAGCTTTCTTT
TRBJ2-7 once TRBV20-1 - CSAQTDEQYF TGCAGTGCTCAAACGGACGAGCAGTACTTC
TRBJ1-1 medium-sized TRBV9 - CASSTRQLNTEAFF TGTGCCAGCAGCACCCGACAGCTGAACACTGAAGCTTTCTTT
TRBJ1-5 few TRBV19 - CASSMNGGGSQPQHF TGTGCCAGTAGTATGAATGGCGGGGGGAGTCAGCCCCAGCATTTT
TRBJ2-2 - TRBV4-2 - CASSQGQNTGELFF TGTGCCAGCAGTCAAGGACAGAACACCGGGGAGCTGTTTTTT
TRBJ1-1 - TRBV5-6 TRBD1 CASSGATGLMNTEAFF TGTGCCAGCAGCGGAGCGACAGGGCTAATGAACACTGAAGCTTTCTTT
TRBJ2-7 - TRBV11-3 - CASSVTGFEQYF TGTGCCAGCAGCGTTACAGGGTTCGAGCAGTACTTC
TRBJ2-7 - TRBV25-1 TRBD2 CASNPAGAREQYF TGTGCCAGCAATCCAGCGGGAGCCCGCGAGCAGTACTTC
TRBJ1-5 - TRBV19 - CASSMWGGIQPQHF TGTGCCAGTAGTATGTGGGGGGGGATTCAGCCCCAGCATTTT
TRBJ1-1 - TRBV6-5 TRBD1 CASSLGQGRAEAFF TGTGCCAGCAGTTTGGGACAGGGGAGGGCTGAAGCTTTCTTT
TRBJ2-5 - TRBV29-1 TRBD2 CSVRPSGRGETQYF TGCAGCGTTCGGCCTAGCGGGAGAGGAGAGACCCAGTACTTC
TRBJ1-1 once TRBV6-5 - CASSFEVSTEAFF TGTGCCAGCAGTTTCGAGGTTTCCACTGAAGCTTTCTTT